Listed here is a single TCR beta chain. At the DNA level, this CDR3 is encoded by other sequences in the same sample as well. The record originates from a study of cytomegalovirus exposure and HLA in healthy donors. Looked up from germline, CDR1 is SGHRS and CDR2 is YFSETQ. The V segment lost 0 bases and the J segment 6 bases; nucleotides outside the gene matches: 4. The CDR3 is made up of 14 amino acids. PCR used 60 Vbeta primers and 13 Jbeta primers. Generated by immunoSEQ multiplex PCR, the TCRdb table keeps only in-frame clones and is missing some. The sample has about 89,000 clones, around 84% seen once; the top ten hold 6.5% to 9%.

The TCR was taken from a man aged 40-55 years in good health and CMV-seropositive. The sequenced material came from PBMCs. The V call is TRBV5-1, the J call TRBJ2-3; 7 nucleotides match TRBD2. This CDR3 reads CASSLASGTDTQYF. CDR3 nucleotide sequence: TGCGCCAGCAGCTTGGCTAGCGGTACCGATACGCAGTATTTT.